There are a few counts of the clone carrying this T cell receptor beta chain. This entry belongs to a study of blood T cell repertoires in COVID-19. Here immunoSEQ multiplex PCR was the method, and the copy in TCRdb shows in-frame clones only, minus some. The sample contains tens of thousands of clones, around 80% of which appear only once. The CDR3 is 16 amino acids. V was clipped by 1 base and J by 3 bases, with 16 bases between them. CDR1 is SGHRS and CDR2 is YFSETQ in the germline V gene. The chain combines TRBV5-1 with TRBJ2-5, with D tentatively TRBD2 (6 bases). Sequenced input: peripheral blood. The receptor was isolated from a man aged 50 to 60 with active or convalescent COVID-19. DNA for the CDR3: TGCGCCAGCAGCTTGAATCCTAGCGCCTCAAAAGAGACCCAGTACTTC. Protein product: CASSLNPSASKETQYF. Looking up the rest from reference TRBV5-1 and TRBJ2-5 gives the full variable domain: KAGVTQTPRYLIKTRGQQVTLSCSPISGHRSVSWYQQTPGQGLQFLFEYFSETQRNKGNFPGRFSGRQFSNSRSEMNVSTLELGDSALYLCASSLNPSASKETQYFGPGTRLLVL.